This T cell receptor (beta chain) was sequenced for a study of T cell responses to AZD1222 COVID-19 vaccine. Deletions cut 5 bases from V and 0 bases from J, with 14 bases between. The V gene's germline CDR1 is LNHDA and CDR2 SQIVND (reference sequence). This CDR3 has 16 amino acids. Pooling of second doses given at about 4 or about 12 weeks was done. The assay was immunoSEQ multiplex PCR, and TCRdb's table has in-frame clones only and misses some. The repertoire holds over 95,000 clones, with about 88% as singletons. About this clone itself: Its antigen remains unidentified.

Study-level findings and limits: Repertoire samples came only from after the peak T cell response. Only a handful of AZD1222 recipients, several in all, had baseline seropositivity. Regions 160-218 and 743-854 dominated among vaccine-associated CD4 TCRs spanning spike.

This receptor was taken from an adult who received the AZD1222 COVID-19 vaccine. The sequenced sample was peripheral blood, obtained 28 days after the second AZD1222 dose. The genes are TRBV19 and TRBJ2-4; the D is unclear. Here the CDR3 reads CASSQDSRLAKNIQYF. CDR3 sequence (DNA): TGTGCCAGTAGTCAAGACTCGAGGCTAGCCAAAAACATTCAGTACTTC. Variable domain in full (rest from reference TRBV19 and TRBJ2-4): DGGITQSPKYLFRKEGQNVTLSCEQNLNHDAMYWYRQDPGQGLRLIYYSQIVNDFQKGDIAEGYSVSREKKESFPLTVTSAQKNPTAFYLCASSQDSRLAKNIQYFGAGTRLSVL.